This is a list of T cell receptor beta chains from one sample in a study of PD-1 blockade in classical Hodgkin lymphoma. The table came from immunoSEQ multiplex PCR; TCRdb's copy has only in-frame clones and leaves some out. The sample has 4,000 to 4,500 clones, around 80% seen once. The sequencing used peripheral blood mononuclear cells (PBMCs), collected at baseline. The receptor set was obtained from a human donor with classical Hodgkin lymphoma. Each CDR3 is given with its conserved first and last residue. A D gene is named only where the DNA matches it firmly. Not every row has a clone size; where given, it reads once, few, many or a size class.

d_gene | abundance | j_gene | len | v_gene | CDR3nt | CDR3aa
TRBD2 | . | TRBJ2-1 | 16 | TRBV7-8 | TGTGCCAGCAGCTTAGATGATAGCGGGATCGGCGATGAGCAGTTCTTC | CASSLDDSGIGDEQFF
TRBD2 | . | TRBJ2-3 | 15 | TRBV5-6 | TGTGCCAGCAGCAATGTTGGGGGAGGGACAGATACGCAGTATTTT | CASSNVGGGTDTQYF
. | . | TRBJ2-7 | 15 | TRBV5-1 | TGCGCCAGCAGCGCTGGACTATCCAACTCCTACGAGCAGTACTTC | CASSAGLSNSYEQYF
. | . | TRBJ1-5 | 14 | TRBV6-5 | TGTGCCAGCAGTTACCCCGGGGTTGTTCAGCCCCAGCATTTT | CASSYPGVVQPQHF
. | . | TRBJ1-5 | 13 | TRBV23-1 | TGCGCCAGCAGTCAATCGGACAATCAGCCCCAGCATTTT | CASSQSDNQPQHF
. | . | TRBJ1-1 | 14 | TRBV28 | TGTGCCAGCAGCCCCGGATCTTTAAACACTGAAGCTTTCTTT | CASSPGSLNTEAFF
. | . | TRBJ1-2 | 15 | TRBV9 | TGTGCCAGCAGCGTAGGGTACACCTCTATCGACGGCTACACCTTC | CASSVGYTSIDGYTF
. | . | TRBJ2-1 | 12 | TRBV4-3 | TGCGCCAGCAGCAACGTGGGCTATGAGCAGTTCTTC | CASSNVGYEQFF
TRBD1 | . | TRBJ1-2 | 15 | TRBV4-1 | TGCGCCAGCAGCCCGTCGACAGGGGAGAACTATGGCTACACCTTC | CASSPSTGENYGYTF
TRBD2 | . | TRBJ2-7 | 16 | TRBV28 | TGTGCCAGCAGTCGGGGGCGGGGGAGCGGGAGCTACGAGCAGTACTTC | CASSRGRGSGSYEQYF
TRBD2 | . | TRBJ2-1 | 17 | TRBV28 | TGTGCCAGCAGTTGGGGACTAGCGGGAGGATTCTACAATGAGCAGTTCTTC | CASSWGLAGGFYNEQFF
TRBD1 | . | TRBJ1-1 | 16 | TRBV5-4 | TGTGCCAGCAGCTTGGGGTCCGGACAGGGTGGCACTGAAGCTTTCTTT | CASSLGSGQGGTEAFF
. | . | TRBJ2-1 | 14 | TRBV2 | TGTGCCAGCAGGGAGGGGCTACCCCCCAATGAGCAGTTCTTC | CASREGLPPNEQFF
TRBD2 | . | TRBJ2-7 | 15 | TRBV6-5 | TGTGCCAGCAGTTACTCTCCTAGCGGGAGTTTCGAGCAGTACTTC | CASSYSPSGSFEQYF
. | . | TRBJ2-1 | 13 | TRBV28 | TGTGCCAGCAGTGAAAATAGGGACGGTGAGCAGTTCTTC | CASSENRDGEQFF
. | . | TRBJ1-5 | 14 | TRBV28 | TGTGCCAGCAGTTCCCCCCCCACAAATCAGCCCCAGCATTTT | CASSSPPTNQPQHF
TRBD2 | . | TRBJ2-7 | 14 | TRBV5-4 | TGTGCCAGCAGCGGGGGACGGACTAGCGGAGCTAACTACTTC | CASSGGRTSGANYF
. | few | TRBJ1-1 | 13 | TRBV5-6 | TGTGCCAGCAGCTTGAACGGGCGCACTGAAGCTTTCTTT | CASSLNGRTEAFF
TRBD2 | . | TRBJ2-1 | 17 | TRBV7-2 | TGTGCCAGCACCCCGAGGCCACTAGCGGGGGCCTACAATGAGCAGTTCTTC | CASTPRPLAGAYNEQFF
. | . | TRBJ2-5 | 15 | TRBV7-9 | TGTGCCAGCAGCTTAAATCCAGGGATGGGGGAGACCCAGTACTTC | CASSLNPGMGETQYF
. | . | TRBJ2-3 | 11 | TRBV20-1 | TGCAGTGCCGCAAGGTCAGATACGCAGTATTTT | CSAARSDTQYF
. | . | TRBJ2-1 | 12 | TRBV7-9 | TGTGCCAGCAGCTTAGGCGTGAATGAGCAGTTCTTC | CASSLGVNEQFF
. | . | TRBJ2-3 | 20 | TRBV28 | TGTGCCAGCAGTTTTAAGGGAATGCAGGGGGGAATATTCAGCACAGATACGCAGTATTTT | CASSFKGMQGGIFSTDTQYF
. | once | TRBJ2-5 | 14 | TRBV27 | TGTGCCAGCAGTTTAGGTAGTAGCCCCCGGACCCAGTACTTC | CASSLGSSPRTQYF
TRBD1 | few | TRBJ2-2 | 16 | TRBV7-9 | TGTGCCAGCAGCTCCCGACAGGGTGTGAACACCGGGGAGCTGTTTTTT | CASSSRQGVNTGELFF
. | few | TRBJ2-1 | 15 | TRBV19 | TGTGCCACTAACCTCGGGGCGGGGAGCTACAATGAGCAGTTCTTC | CATNLGAGSYNEQFF
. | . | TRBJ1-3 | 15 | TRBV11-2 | TGTGCCAGCAGCTCCCAACAAGTTTCTGGAAACACCATATATTTT | CASSSQQVSGNTIYF
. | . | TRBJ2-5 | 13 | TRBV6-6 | TGTGCCAGCAGTTACCCGCTGGAAGAGACCCAGTACTTC | CASSYPLEETQYF
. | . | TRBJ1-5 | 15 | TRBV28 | TGTGCCAGCAGCGGTTCGGCTTCCACAAGGCAGCCCCAGCATTTT | CASSGSASTRQPQHF
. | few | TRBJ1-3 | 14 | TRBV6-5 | TGTGCCAGCAGAAGGGGAAACTCTGGAAACACCATATATTTT | CASRRGNSGNTIYF
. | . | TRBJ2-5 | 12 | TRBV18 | TGTGCCAGCTCACCGGGCCAAGAGACCCAGTACTTC | CASSPGQETQYF
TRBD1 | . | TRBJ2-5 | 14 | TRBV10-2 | TGCGCCAGCAGGGGGACAGGGGTGGCAGAGACCCAGTACTTC | CASRGTGVAETQYF
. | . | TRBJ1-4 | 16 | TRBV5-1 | TGCGCCAGCAGCGACACGGGAGGAGGGACTAATGAAAAACTGTTTTTT | CASSDTGGGTNEKLFF
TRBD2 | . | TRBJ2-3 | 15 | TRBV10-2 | TGCGCCAGTCTTCTGACTAGCGGGAGTAAGGATACGCAGTATTTT | CASLLTSGSKDTQYF
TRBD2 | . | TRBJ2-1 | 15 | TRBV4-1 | TGCGCCAGCAGCCAAGTGGGCGGGAGGGTGGATGAGCAGTTCTTC | CASSQVGGRVDEQFF
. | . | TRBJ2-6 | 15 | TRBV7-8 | TGTGCCAGCTCGGGGGGCAGCTCTGGGGCCAACGTCCTGACTTTC | CASSGGSSGANVLTF
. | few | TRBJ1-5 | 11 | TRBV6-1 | TGTGCCAGCAGCCTCAATCAGCCCCAGCATTTT | CASSLNQPQHF
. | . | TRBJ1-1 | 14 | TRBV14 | TGTGCCAGCAGCCAACCCGGAATGAACACTGAAGCTTTCTTT | CASSQPGMNTEAFF
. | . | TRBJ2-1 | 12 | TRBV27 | TGTGCCAGCAGTTTTAACTACGAGGAGCAGTTCTTC | CASSFNYEEQFF
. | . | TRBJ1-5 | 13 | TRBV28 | TGTGCCAGCAGTTCCGGGAGCAATCAGCCCCAGCATTTT | CASSSGSNQPQHF
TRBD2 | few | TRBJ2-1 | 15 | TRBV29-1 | TGCAGCGTTGAAGGCGTTAGCGGGGTTTACAATGAGCAGTTCTTC | CSVEGVSGVYNEQFF
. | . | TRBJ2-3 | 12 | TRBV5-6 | TGTGCCAGCAGCTTAAACACAGATACGCAGTATTTT | CASSLNTDTQYF
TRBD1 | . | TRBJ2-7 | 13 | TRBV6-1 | TGTGCCAGCAGGGGACAGGGGGCGGGTGAGCAGTACTTC | CASRGQGAGEQYF
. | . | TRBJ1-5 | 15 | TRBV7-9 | TGTGCCAGCAGCCTCTCGGGTGGAAGCAATCAGCCCCAGCATTTT | CASSLSGGSNQPQHF
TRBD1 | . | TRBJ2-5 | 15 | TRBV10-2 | TGCGCCAGCAGTGTATTTGGGACAGGGGTAGAGACCCAGTACTTC | CASSVFGTGVETQYF
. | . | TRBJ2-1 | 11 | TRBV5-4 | TGTGCCAGCAGCTGGGATAGTGAGCAGTTCTTC | CASSWDSEQFF
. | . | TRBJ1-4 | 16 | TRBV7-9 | TGTGCCAGCAGCCCAAGGACCACGGCCAGGGGAGAAAAACTGTTTTTT | CASSPRTTARGEKLFF
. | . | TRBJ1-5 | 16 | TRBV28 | TGTGCCAGCAGTTTATATGGTGTCAGTAGCAATCAGCCCCAGCATTTT | CASSLYGVSSNQPQHF